This TCR beta chain comes out of a study of molecular identifiers for immune sequencing clone quantification. MiXCR was run by TCRdb on the PCR reads, yielding one entry per CDR3 protein. The sample shows hundreds of thousands of distinct CDR3 sequences, roughly 23% of them seen only once. The specimen sequenced was naive CD8+ T cells from blood, with Jurkat cell RNA spiked in. The subset: FACS-sorted CD8+CD4-CCR7+CD45RA+ naive T cells. The origin of this receptor is a human donor in good health. Some libraries in this study had Jurkat cell RNA spiked in.

CDR3 protein: CASSLGLGSGDTEAFF. Written as DNA, the CDR3 is TGCGCCAGCAGCTTGGGGCTGGGTAGTGGTGACACTGAAGCTTTCTTT. The chain couples TRBV5-1 to TRBJ1-1, with D uncertain. Trimming cost V 0 bases and J 3 bases, with 15 bases left between them. Per the germline V gene, CDR1 is SGHRS and CDR2 is YFSETQ. The length of the CDR3 is 16 residues. Full variable domain (remainder filled in from reference TRBV5-1 and TRBJ1-1): KAGVTQTPRYLIKTRGQQVTLSCSPISGHRSVSWYQQTPGQGLQFLFEYFSETQRNKGNFPGRFSGRQFSNSRSEMNVSTLELGDSALYLCASSLGLGSGDTEAFFGQGTRLTVV.